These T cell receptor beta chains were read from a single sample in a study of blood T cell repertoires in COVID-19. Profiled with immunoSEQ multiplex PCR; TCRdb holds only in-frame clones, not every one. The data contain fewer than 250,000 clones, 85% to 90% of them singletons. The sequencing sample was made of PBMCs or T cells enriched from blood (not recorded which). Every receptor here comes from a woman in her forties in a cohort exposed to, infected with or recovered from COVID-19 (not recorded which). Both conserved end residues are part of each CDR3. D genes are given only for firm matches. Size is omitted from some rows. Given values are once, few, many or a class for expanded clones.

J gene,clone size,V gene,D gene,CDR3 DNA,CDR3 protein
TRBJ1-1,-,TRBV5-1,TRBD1,TGCGCCAGCAGCCTACGGACAGGACTCGAAGCTTTCTTT,CASSLRTGLEAFF
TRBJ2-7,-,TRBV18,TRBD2,TGTGCCAGCTCACCAACCGGACTAGCCCCCGAGCAGTACTTC,CASSPTGLAPEQYF
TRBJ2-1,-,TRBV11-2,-,TGTGCCAGCAGCTTAGGCCGACTAGAATCCTACAATGAGCAGTTCTTC,CASSLGRLESYNEQFF
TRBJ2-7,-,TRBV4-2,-,TGTGCCAGCAGCCAAGTTTCCCATCAGGAGCTGAGGAGGGAGCAGTACTTC,CASSQVSHQELRREQYF
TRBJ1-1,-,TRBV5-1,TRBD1,TGCGCCAGCAGCTTGTATTCGGGACAGGGGCCGAACACTGAAGCTTTCTTT,CASSLYSGQGPNTEAFF
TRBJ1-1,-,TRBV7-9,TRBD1,TGTGCCAGCAGCTGGGACAGATGGAACACTGAAGCTTTCTTT,CASSWDRWNTEAFF
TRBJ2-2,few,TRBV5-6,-,TGTGCCAGCAGCTTGGGGGCAGGGCGAGCCGGGGAGCTGTTTTTT,CASSLGAGRAGELFF
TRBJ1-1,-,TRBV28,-,TGTGCCAGCATGGGGGGGCACACTGAAGCTTTCTTT,CASMGGHTEAFF
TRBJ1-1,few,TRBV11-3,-,TGTGCCAGCACCACGTTTTATGGAACAGGAGGGCCCACTGAAGCTTTCTTT,CASTTFYGTGGPTEAFF
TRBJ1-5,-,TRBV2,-,TGTGCCAGCAGCCGATACAGTTACAATCAGCCCCAGCATTTT,CASSRYSYNQPQHF
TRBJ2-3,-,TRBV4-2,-,TGTGCCAGCAGCTACGAAAGGGGGTCAACAGATACGCAGTATTTT,CASSYERGSTDTQYF
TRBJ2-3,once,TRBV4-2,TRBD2,TGTGCCAGCAGCCAAGAACCGGGGGGGGCAACAGATACGCAGTATTTT,CASSQEPGGATDTQYF
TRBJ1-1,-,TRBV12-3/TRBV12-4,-,TGTGCCAGCAGTGGCCCGAGGCCTGAAGCTTTCTTT,CASSGPRPEAFF
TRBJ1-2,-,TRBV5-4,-,TGTGCCAGCAGCTTGGCCACGCGGGCGGATAAGTATGGCTACACCTTC,CASSLATRADKYGYTF
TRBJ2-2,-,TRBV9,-,TGTGCCAGCAGCCCCCTCACCGGGGAGCTGTTTTTT,CASSPLTGELFF
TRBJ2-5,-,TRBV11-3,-,TGTGCCAGCAGCTTAGAAACAGAAGAGACCCAGTACTTC,CASSLETEETQYF
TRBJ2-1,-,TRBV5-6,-,TGTGCCAGCAACATGGGGGGGCAATACAATGAGCAGTTCTTC,CASNMGGQYNEQFF
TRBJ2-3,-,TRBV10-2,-,TGCGCCAGCAAACAGAGCACAGATACGCAGTATTTT,CASKQSTDTQYF
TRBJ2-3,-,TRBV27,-,TGTGCCAGCAGCCCTATAAAGGGGCGCACAGATACGCAGTATTTT,CASSPIKGRTDTQYF
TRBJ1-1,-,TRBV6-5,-,TGTGCCAGCAGTATACAGATGAACACTGAAGCTTTCTTT,CASSIQMNTEAFF
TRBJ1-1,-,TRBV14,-,TGTGCCAGCAGCCAAGCGATCCTTCACGGCACTGAAGCTTTCTTT,CASSQAILHGTEAFF
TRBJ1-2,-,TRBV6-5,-,TGTGCCAGCACATTACAGAGCCGGATTAACTATGGCTACACCTTC,CASTLQSRINYGYTF
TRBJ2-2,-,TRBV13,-,TGTGCCAGCAGCTTAGCATTACAGGGCTCGAACACCGGGGAGCTGTTTTTT,CASSLALQGSNTGELFF
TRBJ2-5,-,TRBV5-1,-,TGCGCCAGCAGCTTGGCTCTGGACAGCGAACAAGAGACCCAGTACTTC,CASSLALDSEQETQYF
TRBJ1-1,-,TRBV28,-,TGTGCCAGCAGTCTGGGGGGAGCCACTGAAGCTTTCTTT,CASSLGGATEAFF
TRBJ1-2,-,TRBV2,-,TGTGCCAGCAAGGTCAGGGGCTTCTATGGCTACACCTTC,CASKVRGFYGYTF
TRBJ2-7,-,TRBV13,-,TGTGCCAGCAGCCCCCACCCAGGGAAAAGCTCCTACGAGCAGTACTTC,CASSPHPGKSSYEQYF
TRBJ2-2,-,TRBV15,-,TGTGCCACCAGCAGAGGCAGTTACACCGGGGAGCTGTTTTTT,CATSRGSYTGELFF
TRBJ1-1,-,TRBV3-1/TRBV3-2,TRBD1,TGTGCCAGCAGCCCCCAGACAGGGGCTGAAGCTTTCTTT,CASSPQTGAEAFF
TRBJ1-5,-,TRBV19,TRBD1,TGTGCCAGTAGTAGACAGGGGGCTGGGCAGCCCCAGCATTTT,CASSRQGAGQPQHF
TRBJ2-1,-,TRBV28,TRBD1,TGTGCCAGCAGTTACCCTAACAGGGGGCAGTTCTTC,CASSYPNRGQFF
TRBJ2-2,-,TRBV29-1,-,TGCAGCGTTGTACGAGGAGGGCCGTACGGGGAGCTGTTTTTT,CSVVRGGPYGELFF
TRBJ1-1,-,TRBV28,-,TGTGCCAGCAGTTTCTACAGGGTAATGAACACTGAAGCTTTCTTT,CASSFYRVMNTEAFF
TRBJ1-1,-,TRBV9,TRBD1,TGTGCCAGCAGCACAACAGGGGGCGAAGCTTTCTTT,CASSTTGGEAFF
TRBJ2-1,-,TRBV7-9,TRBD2,TGTGCCAGCAGCCCTGGGACTAGCGGGAGGGCCAACAATGAGCAGTTCTTC,CASSPGTSGRANNEQFF
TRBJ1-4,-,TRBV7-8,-,TGTGCCAGCAGCTTAACCGGGACTAAGTTCGAAAAACTGTTTTTT,CASSLTGTKFEKLFF
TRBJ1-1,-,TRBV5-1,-,TGCGCCAGCAGCTTGGCCGTAATAGGGAGGAGGAACACTGAAGCTTTCTTT,CASSLAVIGRRNTEAFF
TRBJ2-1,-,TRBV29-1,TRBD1,TGCAGCGTTGGGACAGGGGGGCCTGAGCAGTTCTTC,CSVGTGGPEQFF
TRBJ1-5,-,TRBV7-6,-,TGTGCCAGCAGCTTATTGGCCGGGATGAACTATCAGCCCCAGCATTTT,CASSLLAGMNYQPQHF
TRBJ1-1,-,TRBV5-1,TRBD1,TGCGCCAGCAGCTTTGCCGGGACAGGCGGTATGAACACTGAAGCTTTCTTT,CASSFAGTGGMNTEAFF
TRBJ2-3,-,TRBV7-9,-,TGTGCCAGCAGCCTAAGCGGAAGCACAGATACGCAGTATTTT,CASSLSGSTDTQYF
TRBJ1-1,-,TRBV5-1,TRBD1,TGCGCCAGCTACCCCGGGACAGGGTATCGCGACACTGAAGCTTTCTTT,CASYPGTGYRDTEAFF
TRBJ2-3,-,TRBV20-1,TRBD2,TGCAGTGCTAGTACGGGGGGGGTGTCAGATACGCAGTATTTT,CSASTGGVSDTQYF
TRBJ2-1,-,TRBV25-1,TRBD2,TGTGCCAGCAGTGATACCCTAGCGGGAGGTCATAATGAGCAGTTCTTC,CASSDTLAGGHNEQFF
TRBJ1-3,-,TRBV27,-,TGTGCCAGCAGTTTATCGGGGACACCGCGGAACACCATATATTTT,CASSLSGTPRNTIYF
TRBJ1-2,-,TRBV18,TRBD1,TGTGCCAGCTCACCTGCGGGACAGAAGGGCTACACCTTC,CASSPAGQKGYTF
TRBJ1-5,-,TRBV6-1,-,TGTGCCAGCAGTGAATCCCCCAGGGTTAGCAATCAGCCCCAGCATTTT,CASSESPRVSNQPQHF
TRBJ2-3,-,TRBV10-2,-,TGCGCCAGAAGTCGCGGGGCTAACACAGATACGCAGTATTTT,CARSRGANTDTQYF
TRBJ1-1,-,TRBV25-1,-,TGTGCCAGCAGTGAAGAGGGAGGGGCCATGAACACTGAAGCTTTCTTT,CASSEEGGAMNTEAFF
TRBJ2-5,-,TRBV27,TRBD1,TGTGCCAGCAGTTCCCCCCGGGACAGTCAAGAGACCCAGTACTTC,CASSSPRDSQETQYF
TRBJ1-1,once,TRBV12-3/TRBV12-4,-,TGTGCCAGCACCCAGGGGAACACTGAAGCTTTCTTT,CASTQGNTEAFF
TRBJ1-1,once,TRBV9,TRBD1,TGTGCCAGCAGCGTAGACGGGACAGGGCAACGGGAAGCTTTCTTT,CASSVDGTGQREAFF
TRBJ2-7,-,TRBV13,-,TGTGCCAGCAGCCTAGGGGTCGGGGGAGGCGAGCAGTACTTC,CASSLGVGGGEQYF
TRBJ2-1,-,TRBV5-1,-,TGCGCCAGCCTACCCGTTAGGGAGGATGAGCAGTTCTTC,CASLPVREDEQFF